These 9 T cell receptor beta chains came from one sample sequenced in a study of T-cell memory formation after mild COVID-19. TCRdb ran MiXCR on the 5' RACE reads and lists one entry per CDR3 protein. This sample has 300,000 or so distinct CDR3 sequences, with about a sixth found just once. Sequenced sample: PBMCs or a T cell subset sorted from them (not recorded which). These receptors came from a man aged 18 to 30 who had mild COVID-19 (a few samples of this study predate the infection). Cell type and time point are not known.

The chain has TRBV7-9 and TRBJ1-4; no reliable D call. Trimming left V 1 base short and J 4 bases short, with 7 bases between. Germline CDR1 reads SEHNR; CDR2 reads FQNEAQ (reference sequence). The CDR3 length is 14 residues. CDR3 residues: CASSLGVGNEKLFF. The CDR3, as DNA: TGTGCCAGCAGCTTAGGGGTCGGTAATGAAAAACTGTTTTTT.

The rearrangement uses TRBV24-1 and TRBJ2-7, with unresolved D. Germline CDR1 is KGHDR and CDR2 is SFDVKD. V was cut by 7 bases and J by 3 bases, with 12 bases left in between. This CDR3 has 13 amino acids. The CDR3, as DNA: TGTGCCACCAGGTGGTCTTTCCGCTACGAGCAGTACGTC. Its protein product is CATRWSFRYEQYV.

The chain joins TRBV10-3 to TRBJ2-5, with 10 bases lining up with TRBD2. There are 15 residues in the CDR3. V trimming: 3 bases; J trimming: 6 bases; junction bases outside the gene matches: 7. Germline V lookup: CDR1 ENHRY, CDR2 SYGVKD. CDR3 sequence (DNA): TGTGCCATCAGTGACTGGGGAGCGGGGGGGAAGACCCAGTACTTC. This encodes CAISDWGAGGKTQYF.

This clonotype was observed a few times. The J gene is TRBJ1-2, the V gene TRBV3-1, with 7 bases that match TRBD1. J lost 4 bases, V lost 3 bases, and 2 bases had no gene match. Germline V gives CDR1 LGHDT, CDR2 YNNKEL (reference sequence). The CDR3 is made up of 13 amino acids. Written as DNA, the CDR3 is TGTGCCAGCAGCCATCCAGGGGGCTATGGCTACACCTTC. Its protein product is CASSHPGGYGYTF. The full variable domain, in which reference TRBV3-1 and TRBJ1-2 provide the parts outside the CDR3, is DTAVSQTPKYLVTQMGNDKSIKCEQNLGHDTMYWYKQDSKKFLKIMFSYNNKELIINETVPNRFSPKSPDKAHLNLHINSLELGDSAVYFCASSHPGGYGYTFGSGTRLTVV.

This clonotype came up once. The chain couples TRBV6-4 to TRBJ2-7, with D perhaps assigned TRBD1 or TRBD2 (5 bases each). The CDR3 spans 15 residues. V dropped 3 bases and J dropped 2 bases, with 14 bases sitting between them. Per germline, CDR1 MRHNA and CDR2 SNTAGT. In DNA form, the CDR3 reads TGTGCCAGCAGTGAGAGAGGTGGGGGACCCTACGAGCAGTACTTC. Its protein is CASSERGGGPYEQYF.

The chain carries TRBV5-1 and TRBJ2-5; either TRBD1 or TRBD2 may fit D (6 bases each). V gave up 4 bases and J gave up 5 bases, with 21 bases separating them. The CDR3 has 16 amino acids. The germline V gene has CDR1 SGHRS and CDR2 YFSETQ. CDR3 sequence: CASSPVKRGAEETQYF. The CDR3 DNA reads as TGCGCCAGCAGCCCAGTCAAAAGGGGGGCCGAGGAGACCCAGTACTTC.

This clonotype has more than one count but fewer than ten. The rearrangement joins TRBV2 to TRBJ2-1; D is unresolved. The CDR3 sequence is 15 residues long. The germline V gene has CDR1 SNHLY and CDR2 FYNNEI. The V end lost 2 bases, the J end lost 3 bases, and 11 bases lay between the germline ends. CDR3 in amino acids: CASSEPLASYNEQFF. CDR3 sequence (DNA): TGTGCCAGCAGTGAACCTCTGGCTAGCTACAATGAGCAGTTCTTC.

This clonotype has a handful of counts. CDR3 nucleotide sequence: TGTGCCAGCTCACCCGGGACAGACTACGAGCAGTACGTC. Protein product: CASSPGTDYEQYV. This rearrangement joins TRBV18 to TRBJ2-7, with 7 bases aligning to TRBD1. This CDR3 contains 13 residues. Trimming at V came to 3 bases and at J to 3 bases, leaving 2 bases not matched to a gene. Germline V lookup: CDR1 KGHSH, CDR2 LQKENI.

This clonotype has a handful of counts. The chain couples TRBV4-2 to TRBJ2-3; TRBD1 might be the D (5 bases). Trimming stripped 1 base from V and 4 bases from J, with 15 bases between. Germline V gives CDR1 LGHNA, CDR2 YNFKEQ. This CDR3 is built from 16 residues. The CDR3 region is CASSQGRALGADTQYF. The CDR3 coding sequence is TGTGCCAGCAGCCAAGGACGGGCTCTAGGGGCAGATACGCAGTATTTT.